These 13 T cell receptor beta chains were sequenced from one sample in a study of T cell changes during pregnancy in multiple sclerosis. Only in-frame clones appear in the TCRdb table, and some are missing; sequencing was by immunoSEQ multiplex PCR. The sample has approximately 97,000 clones; about nine tenths are singletons. Sequenced material: peripheral blood, taken after pregnancy. The receptors were sampled from a female donor in good health, enrolled as a control in a pregnancy study.

The DNA for the CDR3 is TGTGCCAGCAGCTTAGAAACTATTGAGCAGTTCTTC. Amino acid sequence: CASSLETIEQFF. V and J are TRBV7-9 and TRBJ2-1; D unresolved. Trimming took off 1 base at V and 9 bases at J, with 7 bases between the two ends. CDR1 and CDR2 from the germline V gene are SEHNR and FQNEAQ (reference sequence). The CDR3 is made up of 12 amino acids.

The V call is TRBV5-1, the J call TRBJ2-2; 8 bases agree with TRBD1. CDR1 and CDR2 from the germline V gene are SGHRS and YFSETQ. The J segment lost 1 base and the V segment lost 0 bases, leaving 5 bases of the junction unmatched. The CDR3 consists of 17 residues. CDR3 residues: CASSLGLGTGNTGELFF. The DNA for the CDR3 is TGCGCCAGCAGCTTGGGCCTGGGGACAGGGAACACCGGGGAGCTGTTTTTT.

This chain connects TRBV28 to TRBJ2-7, with TRBD2 matching 8 bases. This CDR3 contains 12 residues. Germline trimming cut 5 bases from V and 6 bases from J; bases unmatched to any gene: 3. Germline assignment: CDR1 MDHEN and CDR2 SYDVKM. This CDR3 is CASSPGGGEQYF. CDR3 DNA sequence: TGTGCCAGCAGTCCCGGGGGGGGCGAGCAGTACTTC.

The rearrangement joins TRBV19 to TRBJ2-2, with 9 bases aligning to TRBD1. The CDR3 is made up of 14 amino acids. V shed 11 bases, J shed 3 bases, and the junction held 7 bases outside the gene matches. Germline V gene data show CDR1 as LNHDA and CDR2 as SQIVND (reference sequence). The CDR3 protein is CAGKRTGDTGELFF. CDR3 DNA: TGTGCCGGTAAACGGACAGGGGACACCGGGGAGCTGTTTTTT.

V usage is TRBV4-2 and J usage is TRBJ2-7, with TRBD1 as a possible D gene (5 bases). V was trimmed by 2 bases and J by 7 bases, leaving 15 bases between them. The V gene's germline CDR1 is LGHNA and CDR2 YNFKEQ. The CDR3 has 14 residues. CDR3 nucleotide sequence: TGTGCCAGCAGCCAAACGGCAGGGCTTATGGAGCAGTACTTC. It translates to CASSQTAGLMEQYF.

The rearrangement uses TRBV5-1 and TRBJ1-2; unclear D gene. The germline gives CDR1 SGHRS, CDR2 YFSETQ. The V and J ends lost 4 bases and 3 bases respectively, with 10 bases between them. The CDR3 is made up of 13 amino acids. For the CDR3, the DNA is TGCGCCAGCAGCCCTCACGACTACTATGGCTACACCTTC. Encoded protein: CASSPHDYYGYTF.

The chain is built from TRBV11-1 and TRBJ2-7; TRBD1 might be the D (6 bases). Germline V gives CDR1 SGHAT, CDR2 FQDESV (reference sequence). V lost 5 bases, J lost 0 bases, and 17 bases lay in between. This CDR3 has 16 amino acids. For the CDR3, the DNA is TGTGCCAGCAGCACACTCGGACAGTCGAGCTCCTACGAGCAGTACTTC. This codes for CASSTLGQSSSYEQYF.

The genes are TRBV10-3 and TRBJ1-1, with no clear D. The germline CDR1 and CDR2 sequences are ENHRY and SYGVKD. The CDR3 is 15 amino acids. V was cut by 0 bases and J by 0 bases, with 8 bases left in between. This CDR3 is CAISESGPLNTEAFF. The CDR3 DNA follows: TGTGCCATCAGTGAGTCTGGGCCACTGAACACTGAAGCTTTCTTT.

V gene TRBV28 combines with J gene TRBJ2-3; TRBD1 agrees at 7 bases. Looked up from germline, CDR1 is MDHEN and CDR2 is SYDVKM. The CDR3 loop spans 15 amino acids. V was clipped by 5 bases and J by 1 base; unmatched bases: 6. In DNA, the CDR3 is TGTGCCAGCAGTCCTGATGGGACAGGCACAGATACGCAGTATTTT. This encodes CASSPDGTGTDTQYF.

The chain employs TRBV18 and TRBJ2-1; 12 bases align to TRBD2. The trim removed 4 bases at V and 6 bases at J, leaving 4 bases unmatched. From germline, CDR1 is KGHSH and CDR2 LQKENI. The CDR3 is made up of 15 amino acids. The CDR3 DNA sequence: TGTGCCAGCTCACGGACTAGCGGGGTCATCAATGAGCAGTTCTTC. Translated, it gives CASSRTSGVINEQFF.

The V gene is TRBV11-3, the J gene TRBJ2-5; tentatively, D is TRBD1 (5 bases). CDR1 and CDR2 (germline): SGHNT, YENEEA. This CDR3 is 13 amino acids long. V was shortened by 3 bases and J by 7 bases, with 12 bases between the two germline ends. DNA of the CDR3: TGTGCCAGCAGCTTGGTTGTAGGGGCGACCCAGTACTTC. Translation: CASSLVVGATQYF.

The J gene is TRBJ1-1, the V gene TRBV7-9; D gene uncertain. V lost 3 bases, J lost 8 bases, and 10 bases lay in between. Germline V gives CDR1 SEHNR, CDR2 FQNEAQ (reference sequence). This CDR3 has 12 residues. CDR3 sequence (DNA): TGTGCCAGCAGCTTTGGGGAGGCGGAAGCTTTCTTT. Translating gives CASSFGEAEAFF. Supplemented by reference TRBV7-9 and TRBJ1-1, the full variable domain reads DTGVSQNPRHKITKRGQNVTFRCDPISEHNRLYWYRQTLGQGPEFLTYFQNEAQLEKSRLLSDRFSAERPKGSFSTLEIQRTEQGDSAMYLCASSFGEAEAFFGQGTRLTVV.

The chain employs TRBV5-1 and TRBJ1-4; maybe TRBD1 (5 bases). From germline, CDR1 is SGHRS and CDR2 YFSETQ. The CDR3 extends over 13 amino acids. V was pared by 4 bases and J by 7 bases, with 11 bases between. The CDR3 DNA follows: TGCGCCAGCAGCCGAGGACAAGGTGAAAAACTGTTTTTT. This sequence encodes CASSRGQGEKLFF.